These 6 T cell receptor beta chains share one sample of origin, sequenced in a study of cytomegalovirus exposure and HLA in healthy donors. Libraries were prepared by immunoSEQ multiplex PCR; TCRdb keeps only in-frame clonotypes and omits some of them. The table records 55,000 to 75,000 clones, 95% to 97% of them present only once. Sequencing was done on a sample of PBMCs. Source of these receptors: a young woman in good health and CMV-seronegative.

The chain has TRBV7-2 and TRBJ2-1, with D maybe TRBD2 (6 bases). Germline V gene lookup returns CDR1 SGHTA and CDR2 FQGNSA. The V gene lost 1 base and the J gene lost 0 bases, with 13 bases spanning the gap. The CDR3 is 17 residues long. The CDR3: CASSLGGGRPSYNEQFF. The CDR3 coding sequence is TGTGCCAGCAGCTTAGGAGGAGGGAGGCCCTCCTACAATGAGCAGTTCTTC.

The chain employs TRBV6-5 and TRBJ2-1; 7 nucleotides match TRBD1. V lost 5 bases, J lost 0 bases, and 4 bases stayed unmatched. The CDR3 has 15 amino acids. CDR1 and CDR2 (germline): MNHEY, SVGAGI. The CDR3 is CASSTGQHSYNEQFF. The DNA for the CDR3 is TGTGCCAGCAGTACGGGACAGCACTCCTACAATGAGCAGTTCTTC.

The chain has TRBV19 and TRBJ1-4; possible D gene TRBD1, 5 bases. Germline CDR1 is LNHDA and CDR2 is SQIVND (reference sequence). Trimming pared 3 bases from V and 0 bases from J, leaving 8 bases between. There are 15 residues in the CDR3. The CDR3 DNA reads as TGTGCCAGTAGTATTGGGGCGGCAACTAATGAAAAACTGTTTTTT. It yields the protein CASSIGAATNEKLFF.

The chain is built from TRBV6-5 and TRBJ2-2; weak D call: TRBD1 (6 bases). V was shortened by 2 bases and J by 5 bases, with 15 bases between the two germline ends. Germline loops: CDR1 MNHEY, CDR2 SVGAGI. The CDR3 has 16 amino acids. The CDR3: CASSYGPGHTTGELFF. The CDR3 nucleotides are TGTGCCAGCAGTTACGGGCCGGGACACACAACCGGGGAGCTGTTTTTT.

This sequence joins TRBV7-2 and TRBJ2-1; perhaps TRBD1 as D (5 bases). The germline V gene has CDR1 SGHTA and CDR2 FQGNSA. Trimming shortened V by 1 base and J by 8 bases, and 15 bases separated the two germline ends. The CDR3 contains 15 residues. CDR3 in amino acids: CASSLGGHPSYEQFF. CDR3 coding DNA: TGTGCCAGCAGCTTAGGGGGCCATCCCTCGTATGAGCAGTTCTTC.

The chain combines TRBV27 with TRBJ2-7; TRBD1 aligns across 9 bases. J gave up 1 base and V 4 bases, and 11 bases lay outside the gene matches. Germline V CDR1 and CDR2: MNHEY, SMNVEV (reference sequence). The CDR3 loop spans 17 amino acids. The CDR3 loop reads CASSYPGTGTGSYEQYF. CDR3 sequence (DNA): TGTGCCAGCAGTTACCCAGGGACCGGGACAGGGTCCTACGAGCAGTACTTC.